The following is a T cell receptor (beta chain) sequence with its context. Antigen: not known. These data are taken from a study of T cell responses to AZD1222 COVID-19 vaccine. The data were produced by immunoSEQ multiplex PCR, yet TCRdb's version contains in-frame clones alone and is incomplete. The data contain 120,000 to 150,000 clones, 91% of them seen just once; the ten biggest clones take up about 7.5%. From germline, CDR1 is PRHDT and CDR2 FYEKMQ (reference sequence). Trimming took 5 bases from V and 2 from J, leaving 4 bases between them. The CDR3 sequence is 11 residues long. Whole-study results and caveats: In all cases, repertoires were sampled only after the peak T cell response. Only six individuals given AZD1222 were seropositive at baseline.

The TCR comes from an adult who received the MenACWY meningococcal vaccine as a control. The starting material was peripheral blood, obtained 28 days after the second dose of the MenACWY control vaccine. The chain has TRBV13 and TRBJ2-7; D unresolved. CDR3 sequence reads: CASSPTYEQYF. CDR3 sequence (DNA): TGTGCCAGCAGCCCGACCTACGAGCAGTACTTC.